This T cell receptor beta chain was obtained from a study of T cells in Graves' hyperthyroidism and ophthalmopathy. This clonotype was counted a single time. If no ophthalmopathy progression occurred within 18 months, Graves' hyperthyroidism was stable. Diagnostic assessment was based on clinical symptoms, serum thyroxine and TRAb, thyroid ultrasound and orbital computed tomography. The germline V and J ends were trimmed by 5 bases and 7 bases, with 15 bases remaining between them. Per the germline V gene, CDR1 is LNHNV and CDR2 is YYDKDF (reference sequence). This CDR3 comprises 14 residues. The TCR beta CDR3 regions underwent amplification using RNA transcripts as the source. Carried out on the TCR CDR3, a first-round RT-PCR used the HTBI primer set. One entry per CDR3 protein results from TCRdb running MiXCR on the multiplex PCR reads. Of about 540,000 distinct CDR3 sequences in the sample, roughly 50% were seen once.

The sequenced sample was peripheral blood or thyroid tissue (not recorded which). This sequence was found in a woman aged 18-35 years with Graves' hyperthyroidism. The chain carries TRBV15 and TRBJ1-5; weak D call: TRBD1 (5 bases). The chain's CDR3 is CATSGTQGGQPQHF. CDR3 nucleotide sequence: TGTGCCACCAGCGGCACGCAGGGCGGGCAGCCCCAGCATTTT.